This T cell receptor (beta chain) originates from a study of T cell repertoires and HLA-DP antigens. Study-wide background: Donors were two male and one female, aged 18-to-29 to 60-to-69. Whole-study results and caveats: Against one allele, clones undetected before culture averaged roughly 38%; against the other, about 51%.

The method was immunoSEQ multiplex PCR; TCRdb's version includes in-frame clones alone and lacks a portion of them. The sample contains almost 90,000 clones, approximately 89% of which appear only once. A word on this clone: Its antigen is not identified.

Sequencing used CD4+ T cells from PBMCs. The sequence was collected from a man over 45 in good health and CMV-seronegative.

CDR3 DNA sequence: TGTGCCAGCAGCACAGGTCCTCCTGGAAACACCATATATTTT. Translation gives CASSTGPPGNTIYF. This chain connects TRBV5-5 to TRBJ1-3; D might be TRBD1 (5 bases). Trimming took 4 bases from V and 2 from J, leaving 10 bases between them. This CDR3 has 14 amino acids. CDR1 is SGHKS, CDR2 YYEKEE, per germline (reference sequence).